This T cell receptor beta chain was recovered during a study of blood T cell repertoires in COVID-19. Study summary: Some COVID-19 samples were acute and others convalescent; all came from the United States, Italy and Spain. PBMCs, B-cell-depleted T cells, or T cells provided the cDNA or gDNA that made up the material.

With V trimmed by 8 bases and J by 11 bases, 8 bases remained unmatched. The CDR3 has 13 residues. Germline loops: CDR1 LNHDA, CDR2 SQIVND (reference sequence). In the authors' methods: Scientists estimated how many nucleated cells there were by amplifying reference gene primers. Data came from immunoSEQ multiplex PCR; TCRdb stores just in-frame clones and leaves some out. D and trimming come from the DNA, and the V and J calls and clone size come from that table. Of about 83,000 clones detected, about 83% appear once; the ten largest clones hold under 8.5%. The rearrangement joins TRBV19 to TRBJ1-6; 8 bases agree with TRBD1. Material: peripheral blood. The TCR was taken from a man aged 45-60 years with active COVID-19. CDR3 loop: CASRDRGQAPLHF. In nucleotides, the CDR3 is TGTGCCAGTCGAGACAGGGGCCAGGCACCCCTCCACTTT.